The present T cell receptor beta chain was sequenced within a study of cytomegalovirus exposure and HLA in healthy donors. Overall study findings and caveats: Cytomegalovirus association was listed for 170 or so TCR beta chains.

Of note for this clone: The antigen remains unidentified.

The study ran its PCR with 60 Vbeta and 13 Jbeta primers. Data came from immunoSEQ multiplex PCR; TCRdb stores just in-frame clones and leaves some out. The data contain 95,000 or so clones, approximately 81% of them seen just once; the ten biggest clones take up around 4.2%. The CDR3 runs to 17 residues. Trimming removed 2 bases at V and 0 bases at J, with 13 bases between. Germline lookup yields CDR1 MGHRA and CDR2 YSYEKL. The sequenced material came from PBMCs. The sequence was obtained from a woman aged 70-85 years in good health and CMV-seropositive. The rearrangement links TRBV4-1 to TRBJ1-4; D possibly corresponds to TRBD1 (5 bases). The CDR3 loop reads CASSQPGRGSTNEKLFF. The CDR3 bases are TGCGCCAGCAGCCAACCCGGGCGGGGCTCAACTAATGAAAAACTGTTTTTT.